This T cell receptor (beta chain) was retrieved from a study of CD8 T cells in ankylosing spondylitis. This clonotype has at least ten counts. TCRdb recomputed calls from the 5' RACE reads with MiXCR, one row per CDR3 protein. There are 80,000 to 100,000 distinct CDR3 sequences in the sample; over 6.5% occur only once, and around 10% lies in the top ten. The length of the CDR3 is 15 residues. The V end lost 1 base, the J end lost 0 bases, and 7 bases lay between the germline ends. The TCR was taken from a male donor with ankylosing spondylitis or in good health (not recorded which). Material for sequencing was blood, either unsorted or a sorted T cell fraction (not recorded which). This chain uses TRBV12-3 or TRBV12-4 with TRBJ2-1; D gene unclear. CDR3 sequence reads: CASSLGRSSYNEQFF. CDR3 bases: TGTGCCAGCAGTTTAGGCCGGAGCTCCTACAATGAGCAGTTCTTC.